A single sample is the source of the 21 T cell receptor beta chains below, sequenced in a study of regulatory T cells in long-lasting Graves disease. Both iRepertoire HTBI primers and Arm-PCR of CDR3 regions were used to build the TCR beta libraries. TCRdb reprocessed the multiplex PCR reads via MiXCR and lists one record per CDR3 protein. Of 600,000 to 850,000 distinct CDR3 sequences listed, 30% were seen once; the top ten hold about 42%. Noted time point: persistent/refractory GD, antithyroid drugs over 5 years with positive TRAb. PBMCs provided the RNA from which the TCR library was made. This specimen was peripheral blood mononuclear cells (PBMCs), taken when the disease was refractory, from a patient treated with antithyroid drugs. The receptors come from a female donor with Graves disease.

V usage is TRBV20-1 and J usage is TRBJ1-2; 9 nucleotides agree with TRBD1. The CDR3 covers 11 residues. Germline CDR1 reads DFQATT; CDR2 reads SNEGSKA (reference sequence). CDR3 DNA: TGCAGCGGACAGGGGTCCTATGGCTACACCTTC. Translating it yields CSGQGSYGYTF.

This clonotype was counted many times. As DNA, the CDR3 is TGTGCCAGCAATACGCTAGGGTTTGTCAATCAGCCCCAGCATTTT. It encodes CASNTLGFVNQPQHF. The chain joins TRBV28 to TRBJ1-5, with D unresolved. Looked up from germline, CDR1 is MDHEN and CDR2 is SYDVKM. Trimming pared 7 bases from V and 3 bases from J, leaving 16 bases between. The CDR3 is made up of 15 amino acids.

The gene calls are TRBV9 and TRBJ1-6, with 7 positions matching TRBD1. Losses at the gene ends were 3 bases for V and 6 bases for J; bases not matched to a gene: 3. This CDR3 comprises 14 residues. Germline CDR1 SGDLS, CDR2 YYNGEE. The CDR3 spells CASSGGQPNSPLHF. The CDR3 DNA is TGTGCCAGCAGCGGGGGACAGCCTAATTCACCCCTCCACTTT.

In this sample, this clonotype turned up a few times. The chain recombines TRBV11-2 with TRBJ1-2; TRBD1 aligns across 9 bases. V shed 5 bases, J shed 4 bases, and the junction held 5 bases outside the gene matches. Germline lookup yields CDR1 SGHAT and CDR2 FQNNGV. The CDR3 length is 14 residues. The CDR3 DNA reads TGTGCCAGCAGCATTACAGGGGGCAGCTATGGCTACACCTTC. This sequence encodes CASSITGGSYGYTF.

This clonotype has just a few counts. J is TRBJ2-7 and V is TRBV7-9; D unresolved. Germline V lookup: CDR1 SEHNR, CDR2 FQNEAQ (reference sequence). Trimming cost V 5 bases and J 5 bases, with 13 bases left between them. This CDR3 contains 13 residues. The CDR3 region has the DNA TGTGCCAGCAGCGAACTAAAAAATCACGAGCAGTACTTC. It translates to CASSELKNHEQYF.

V gene TRBV10-3 combines with J gene TRBJ2-1, with D unresolved. V gave up 6 bases and J gave up 2 bases, with 8 bases separating them. Germline V gene sequence: CDR1 ENHRY, CDR2 SYGVKD. The CDR3 length is 13 residues. CDR3 in DNA: TGTGCCATCAGCCCCGTCGCCTACAATGAGCAGTTCTTC. Translated, it gives CAISPVAYNEQFF.

The gene calls are TRBV12-3 or TRBV12-4 and TRBJ1-1; the match to TRBD1 covers 10 bases. V shed 6 bases, J shed 5 bases, and the junction held 6 bases outside the gene matches. CDR3 length equals 14 residues. DNA of the CDR3: TGTGCCAGCAGCCGGGACAGGGGATTAACTGAAGCTTTCTTT. Residues: CASSRDRGLTEAFF.

This clonotype has more than one count but fewer than ten. The chain combines TRBV29-1 with TRBJ1-2; the D is unclear. The CDR3 contains 13 residues. V was clipped by 3 bases and J by 4 bases, with 12 bases between them. CDR1 is SQVTM, CDR2 ANQGSEA, per germline. The CDR3 coding sequence is TGCAGCGTTGAGAGTGCCACTGCCTATGGCTACACCTTC. This gives the protein CSVESATAYGYTF. Full variable domain (remainder filled in from reference TRBV29-1 and TRBJ1-2): SAVISQKPSRDICQRGTSLTIQCQVDSQVTMMFWYRQQPGQSLTLIATANQGSEATYESGFVIDKFPISRPNLTFSTLTVSNMSPEDSSIYLCSVESATAYGYTFGSGTRLTVV.

The chain recombines TRBV20-1 with TRBJ1-5, with 8 bases matching TRBD1. V was pared by 4 bases and J by 0 bases, with 5 bases of the junction left unmatched. The length of the CDR3 is 15 residues. Germline CDR1 and CDR2: DFQATT and SNEGSKA (reference sequence). The CDR3 loop reads CSATRTGNSNQPQHF. Here the CDR3 DNA reads TGCAGTGCTACTAGGACAGGGAATAGCAATCAGCCCCAGCATTTT.

This clonotype was recorded a few times. The chain carries TRBV3-1 and TRBJ2-5; D is uncertain. The CDR3 contains 15 residues. Germline lookup yields CDR1 LGHDT and CDR2 YNNKEL (reference sequence). Trimming removed 1 base from V and 5 bases from J, with 14 bases in between. The CDR3 DNA is TGTGCCAGCAGCCAAGGGCCTCATAGCACGGAGACCCAGTACTTC. Protein product: CASSQGPHSTETQYF.

The gene calls are TRBV30 and TRBJ1-2; D is perhaps TRBD1 (6 bases). The CDR3 has 12 residues. Per the germline V gene, CDR1 is GTSNPN and CDR2 is SVGIG (reference sequence). V lost 2 bases and J lost 6, with 10 bases in between. This CDR3 is CAWSLWTDGYTF. DNA for the CDR3: TGTGCCTGGAGTCTTTGGACAGATGGCTACACCTTC.

This clonotype was picked up a small number of times. The chain's CDR3 is CASSLDRVGKNIQYF. The CDR3 nucleotides are TGTGCCAGCAGCCTGGACAGGGTAGGCAAAAACATTCAGTACTTC. This chain links TRBV28 with TRBJ2-4; TRBD1 aligns across 8 bases. CDR1 is MDHEN, CDR2 SYDVKM, per germline. The CDR3 totals 15 residues. The junction had 7 bases not matched to a gene; V was cut back by 6 bases and J by 3 bases.

The chain employs TRBV19 and TRBJ2-7; no reliable D call. In germline, CDR1 is LNHDA, CDR2 SQIVND (reference sequence). V lost 3 bases, J lost 2 bases, and 14 bases lay in between. This CDR3 has 15 amino acids. The CDR3 nucleotides read TGTGCCAGTAGTATCCTTATCCATGGCCCCTACGAGCAGTACTTC. Translated, it gives CASSILIHGPYEQYF.

This clonotype was seen repeatedly, ten times or more. This chain uses TRBV27 with TRBJ2-7, with 11 positions matching TRBD2. CDR1 and CDR2 from the germline V gene are MNHEY and SMNVEV (reference sequence). The junction had 12 bases not matched to a gene; V was cut back by 9 bases and J by 5 bases. The CDR3 has 15 amino acids. The CDR3 reads CASSNLAGGVHEQYF. DNA of the CDR3: TGTGCCAGTAGTAACTTAGCGGGAGGGGTCCACGAGCAGTACTTC.

This clonotype was found a few times. The chain uses TRBV12-3 or TRBV12-4 and TRBJ1-4, with 11 bases fitting TRBD1. J lost 6 bases, V lost 6 bases, and 3 bases had no gene match. CDR3 size: 14 residues. The CDR3 loop reads CASRRTGGDEKLFF. The CDR3 region has the DNA TGTGCCAGCAGGAGGACAGGGGGCGATGAAAAACTGTTTTTT.

The rearrangement links TRBV6-2 or TRBV6-3 to TRBJ1-5, with 7 bases fitting TRBD1. The CDR3 sequence is 14 residues long. V gave up 6 bases and J gave up 7 bases; unmatched junction bases: 9. Germline V gives CDR1 MNHEY, CDR2 SVGEGT. The CDR3 loop is CASRRTGERQPQHF. The CDR3, as DNA: TGTGCCAGCAGACGAACAGGGGAGAGGCAGCCCCAGCATTTT.

This clonotype was seen only a few times. The V and J genes are TRBV20-1 and TRBJ2-7; 13 bases map to TRBD2. The V gene's germline CDR1 is DFQATT and CDR2 SNEGSKA (reference sequence). The CDR3 runs 14 residues. Unmatched junction bases numbered 8, after V lost 6 bases and J lost 6 bases. The CDR3 reads CSARPGLAGLEQYF. CDR3 coding DNA: TGCAGTGCCAGACCGGGACTAGCGGGACTCGAGCAGTACTTC.

This clonotype is a singleton in its sample. This sequence joins TRBV3-1 and TRBJ1-3, with TRBD1 identical over 7 bases. The CDR3 length is 17 residues. Germline-derived CDR1 and CDR2 are LGHDT and YNNKEL (reference sequence). V lost 5 bases, J lost 0 bases, and 10 bases stayed unmatched. The CDR3 loop reads CASSTRDSPISGNTIYF. CDR3 DNA sequence: TGTGCCAGCAGCACTCGGGACAGCCCCATCTCTGGAAACACCATATATTTT.

This clonotype was seen a handful of times. The gene calls are TRBV28 and TRBJ1-5, with D possibly matching TRBD1 (5 bases). V lost 2 bases and J lost 5, with 25 bases in between. CDR3 length: 19 residues. Germline V CDR1 and CDR2: MDHEN, SYDVKM. CDR3 DNA: TGTGCCAGCAGTTTAAGTGTAGGGGCTCGGCCGTTTTTAGATCAGCCCCAGCATTTT. It encodes CASSLSVGARPFLDQPQHF.

This clonotype was seen only a few times. The rearrangement links TRBV13 to TRBJ2-6; D may be TRBD1 or TRBD2 (5 bases each). V lost 5 bases to trimming and J lost 0 bases, with 17 bases between them. The CDR3 covers 18 residues. Germline values: CDR1 PRHDT, CDR2 FYEKMQ (reference sequence). CDR3 loop: CASSPGQVILSGANVLTF. The CDR3 DNA is TGTGCCAGCAGCCCGGGGCAGGTGATTCTCTCTGGGGCCAACGTCCTGACTTTC. The whole variable domain, remainder taken from reference TRBV13 and TRBJ2-6, is AAGVIQSPRHLIKEKRETATLKCYPIPRHDTVYWYQQGPGQDPQFLISFYEKMQSDKGSIPDRFSAQQFSDYHSELNMSSLELGDSALYFCASSPGQVILSGANVLTFGAGSRLTVL.

This clonotype was detected only a few times. V usage is TRBV12-3 or TRBV12-4 and J usage is TRBJ1-4, with D possibly TRBD1 on 5 matching bases. Trimming took 7 bases from V and 13 from J, leaving 19 bases between them. The CDR3 loop spans 13 amino acids. In DNA, the CDR3 is TGTGCCAGCACAACGCAGACGGGGGGTTCACTGTTTTTT. It translates to CASTTQTGGSLFF.